These 14 T cell receptor beta chains share one sample of origin, sequenced in a study of cytomegalovirus exposure and HLA in healthy donors. The PCR made use of 60 Vbeta and 13 Jbeta primers. The data were produced by immunoSEQ multiplex PCR, yet TCRdb's version contains in-frame clones alone and is incomplete. The sample contains some 150,000 clones, approximately 80% of which appear only once. Sequenced sample: PBMCs. The source of these receptors is a male donor in good health and CMV-seronegative.

This chain connects TRBV11-1 to TRBJ2-1, with D uncertain. The ends were cut back, 8 bases at V and 0 bases at J, with 8 bases in the middle. Germline assignment: CDR1 SGHAT and CDR2 FQDESV (reference sequence). This CDR3 spans 13 amino acids. DNA for the CDR3: TGTGCCAGCGGGCCACGCTCCTACAATGAGCAGTTCTTC. Translating gives CASGPRSYNEQFF.

The rearrangement joins TRBV19 to TRBJ2-6; 9 nucleotides line up with TRBD1. With V trimmed by 4 bases and J by 0 bases, 7 bases remained unmatched. This CDR3 is built from 18 residues. Germline CDR1 and CDR2: LNHDA and SQIVND (reference sequence). The DNA of the CDR3 is TGTGCCAGTAGTACAACAGGGGGCCGTATCTCTGGGGCCAACGTCCTGACTTTC. Translated: CASSTTGGRISGANVLTF.

This clone was observed a single time. This chain connects TRBV9 to TRBJ2-3, with D hard to call. Per germline, CDR1 SGDLS and CDR2 YYNGEE. This CDR3 spans 13 amino acids. V shed 4 bases and J shed 2 bases, with 8 bases lying between them. CDR3 in amino acids: CASSQRLTDTQYF. The CDR3 coding sequence is TGTGCCAGCAGCCAAAGACTCACAGATACGCAGTATTTT.

This clone showed up just once. The CDR3 bases are TGTGCCAGCAGCCTCCTTTTAATTCAGGGTTACGAGCAGTACTTC. Protein sequence: CASSLLLIQGYEQYF. The V call is TRBV5-8, the J call TRBJ2-7; D is perhaps TRBD1 (5 bases). CDR1 SGHTS and CDR2 YDEGEE come from the germline V gene. Trimming took off 4 bases at V and 4 bases at J, with 18 bases between the two ends. CDR3 length: 15 residues.

The CDR3 DNA follows: TGTGCCAGCAGCGAGACTAGCACCTCCTACAATGAGCAGTTCTTC. Translated, it gives CASSETSTSYNEQFF. The chain is built from TRBV9 and TRBJ2-1; 7 bases are shared with TRBD2. Germline V gene sequence: CDR1 SGDLS, CDR2 YYNGEE. J lost 0 bases, V lost 3 bases, and 3 bases had no gene match. CDR3 length: 15 amino acids.

V and J are TRBV7-9 and TRBJ2-2; TRBD1 aligns across 7 bases. CDR1 is SEHNR and CDR2 is FQNEAQ in the germline V gene (reference sequence). V was pared by 0 bases and J by 5 bases, with 9 bases of the junction left unmatched. This CDR3 region has 17 residues. For the CDR3, the DNA is TGTGCCAGCAGCTTAGCGGGTACAGGGGTCAGTACCGGGGAGCTGTTTTTT. As protein: CASSLAGTGVSTGELFF. Drawing the rest from reference TRBV7-9 and TRBJ2-2, the complete variable domain is DTGVSQNPRHKITKRGQNVTFRCDPISEHNRLYWYRQTLGQGPEFLTYFQNEAQLEKSRLLSDRFSAERPKGSFSTLEIQRTEQGDSAMYLCASSLAGTGVSTGELFFGEGSRLTVL.

To note about this clone: At one end, the junction sequence differs from germline, possibly due to a read error. V and J are TRBV12-5 and TRBJ2-6; TRBD2 agrees at 8 bases. CDR1 and CDR2 from the germline V gene are LGHNT and FRNRAP. The CDR3 is 18 amino acids. The chain's CDR3 is CASGFAPGGVSGANGLTF. CDR3 DNA sequence: TGTGCTAGTGGTTTCGCCCCGGGGGGGGTCTCTGGGGCCAACGGCCTGACTTTC.

This chain connects TRBV11-3 to TRBJ2-2; 7 bases line up with TRBD1. Trimming took 4 bases from V and 2 from J; bases not matched to a gene: 4. CDR3 length: 15 residues. Germline CDR1 is SGHNT and CDR2 is YENEEA. The CDR3 reads CASSSGTANTGELFF. In DNA form, the CDR3 reads TGTGCCAGCAGCTCTGGGACAGCTAACACCGGGGAGCTGTTTTTT.

V and J are TRBV4-1 and TRBJ2-3; D ambiguous. The germline V and J ends were trimmed by 1 base and 1 base, with 6 bases remaining between them. CDR1 and CDR2 from the germline V gene are MGHRA and YSYEKL. CDR3 size: 14 residues. CDR3 sequence reads: CASSQARRTDTQYF. In DNA form, the CDR3 reads TGCGCCAGCAGCCAAGCTAGACGCACAGATACGCAGTATTTT.

This clone occurred a few times. V is TRBV7-9 and J is TRBJ2-6; D remains ambiguous. The germline gives CDR1 SEHNR, CDR2 FQNEAQ (reference sequence). V lost 3 bases and J lost 0, with 6 bases in between. The CDR3 contains 15 residues. The CDR3 protein is CASSFSGSGANVLTF. The DNA of the CDR3 is TGTGCCAGCAGCTTTAGTGGCTCTGGGGCCAACGTCCTGACTTTC.

The CDR3 DNA reads TGTGCCAGCAGCTTAGGCCACGGGACTAGAGAGACCCAGTACTTC. Protein: CASSLGHGTRETQYF. The V call is TRBV11-3, the J call TRBJ2-5; 8 positions agree with TRBD2. The V gene's germline CDR1 is SGHNT and CDR2 YENEEA. The CDR3 totals 15 residues. Trimming at V came to 1 base and at J to 4 bases, leaving 5 bases not matched to a gene.

A remark on this clone: One end of the junction is discordant with germline, which a read error may explain. The chain uses TRBV7-9 and TRBJ2-2, with 12 bases that match TRBD2. The CDR3 spans 16 residues. CDR1 is SEHNR and CDR2 is FQNEAQ in the germline V gene (reference sequence). The CDR3 nucleotides read TGTTCCAGCAGCTTCCCTAGCGGGGGGGCCCACGGGGAGCTGTTTTTT. It translates to CSSSFPSGGAHGELFF.

This rearrangement joins TRBV27 to TRBJ1-2; D is possibly TRBD1 (5 bases). The CDR3 extends over 14 amino acids. CDR1 is MNHEY and CDR2 is SMNVEV in the germline V gene (reference sequence). Deletions cut 2 bases from V and 2 bases from J, with 9 bases between. DNA of the CDR3: TGTGCCAGCAGTTTAATGGCAGGGAACTATGGCTACACCTTC. Translation: CASSLMAGNYGYTF.

The chain carries TRBV4-2 and TRBJ2-5, with D uncertain. The V end lost 0 bases, the J end lost 5 bases, and 4 bases lay between the germline ends. CDR1 and CDR2 (germline): LGHNA, YNFKEQ. The CDR3 covers 12 residues. The CDR3 region is CASSQERETQYF. The CDR3 region has the DNA TGTGCCAGCAGCCAAGAACGGGAGACCCAGTACTTC.